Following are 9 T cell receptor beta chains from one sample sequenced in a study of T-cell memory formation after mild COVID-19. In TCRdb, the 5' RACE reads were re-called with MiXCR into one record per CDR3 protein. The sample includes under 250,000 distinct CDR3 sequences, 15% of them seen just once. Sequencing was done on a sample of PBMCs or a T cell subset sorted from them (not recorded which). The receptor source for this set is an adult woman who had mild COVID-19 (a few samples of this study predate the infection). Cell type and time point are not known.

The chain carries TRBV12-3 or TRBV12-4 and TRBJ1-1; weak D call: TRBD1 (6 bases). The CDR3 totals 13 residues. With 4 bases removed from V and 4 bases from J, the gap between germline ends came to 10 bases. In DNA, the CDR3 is TGTGCCAGCAGTTGGACAGTCCCCACTGAAGCTTTCTTT. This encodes CASSWTVPTEAFF.

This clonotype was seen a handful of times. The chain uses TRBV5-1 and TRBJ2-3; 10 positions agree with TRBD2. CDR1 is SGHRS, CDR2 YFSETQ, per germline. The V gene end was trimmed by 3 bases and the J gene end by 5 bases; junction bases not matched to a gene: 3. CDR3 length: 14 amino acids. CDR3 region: CASSSRTSGDTQYF. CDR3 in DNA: TGCGCCAGCAGCTCCCGGACTAGCGGAGATACGCAGTATTTT.

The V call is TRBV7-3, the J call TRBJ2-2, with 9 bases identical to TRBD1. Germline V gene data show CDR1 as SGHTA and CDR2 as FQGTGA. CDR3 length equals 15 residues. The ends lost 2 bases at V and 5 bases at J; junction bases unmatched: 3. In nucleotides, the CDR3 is TGTGCCAGCAGCTTACAGGGACAGGGTACCGGGGAGCTGTTTTTT. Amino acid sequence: CASSLQGQGTGELFF.

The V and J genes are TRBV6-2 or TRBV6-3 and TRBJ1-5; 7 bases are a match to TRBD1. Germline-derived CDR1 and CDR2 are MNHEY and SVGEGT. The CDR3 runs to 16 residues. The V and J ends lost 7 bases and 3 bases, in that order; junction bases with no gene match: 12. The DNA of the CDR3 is TGTGCCAGCAACTACGGGACAGCTAACCTCAATCAGCCCCAGCATTTT. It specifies CASNYGTANLNQPQHF.

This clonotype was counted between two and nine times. CDR3 in DNA: TGCGCCAGCAGTGTATCACCCACCGGGGAGCTGTTTTTT. This encodes CASSVSPTGELFF. The rearrangement uses TRBV10-2 and TRBJ2-2, with unresolved D. The germline CDR1 and CDR2 sequences are WSHSY and SAAADI. The CDR3 covers 13 residues. The V gene lost 4 bases and the J gene lost 4 bases, with 7 bases spanning the gap.

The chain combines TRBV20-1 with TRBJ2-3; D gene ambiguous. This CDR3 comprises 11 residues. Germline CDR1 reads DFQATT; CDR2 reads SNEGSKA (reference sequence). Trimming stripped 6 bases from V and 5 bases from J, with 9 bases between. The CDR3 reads CSAEVLDTQYF. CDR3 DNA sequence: TGCAGTGCGGAAGTATTAGATACGCAGTATTTT.

CDR3 nucleotides: TGTGCCAGCAGCTTGGCGGGGAAAAACAATGAGCAGTTCTTC. Residues: CASSLAGKNNEQFF. The rearrangement links TRBV5-6 to TRBJ2-1, with a weak D call TRBD2 (5 bases). Germline V gene sequence: CDR1 SGHDT, CDR2 YYEEEE. The V end was cut by 0 bases, the J end by 5 bases, with 9 bases between. The CDR3 has 14 residues.

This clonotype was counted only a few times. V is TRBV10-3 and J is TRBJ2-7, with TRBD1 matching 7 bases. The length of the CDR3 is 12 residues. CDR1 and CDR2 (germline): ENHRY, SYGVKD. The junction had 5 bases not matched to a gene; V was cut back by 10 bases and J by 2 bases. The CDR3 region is CATGTGAYEQYF. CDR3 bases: TGTGCCACGGGAACAGGGGCCTACGAGCAGTACTTC.

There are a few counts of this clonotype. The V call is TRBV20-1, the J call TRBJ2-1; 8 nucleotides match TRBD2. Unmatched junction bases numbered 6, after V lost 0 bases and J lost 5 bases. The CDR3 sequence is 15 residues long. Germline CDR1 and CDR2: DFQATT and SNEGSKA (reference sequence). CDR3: CSARDRGGIHNEQFF. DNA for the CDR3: TGCAGTGCTAGAGATCGCGGGGGGATCCACAATGAGCAGTTCTTC.